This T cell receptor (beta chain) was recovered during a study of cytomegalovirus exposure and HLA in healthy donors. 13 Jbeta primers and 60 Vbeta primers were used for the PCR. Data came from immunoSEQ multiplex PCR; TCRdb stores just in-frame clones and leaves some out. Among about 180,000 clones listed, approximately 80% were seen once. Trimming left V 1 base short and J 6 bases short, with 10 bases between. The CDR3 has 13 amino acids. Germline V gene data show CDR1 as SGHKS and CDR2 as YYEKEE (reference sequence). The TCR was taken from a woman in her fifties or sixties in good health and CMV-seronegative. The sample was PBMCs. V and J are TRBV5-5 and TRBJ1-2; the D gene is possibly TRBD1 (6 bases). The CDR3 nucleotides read TGTGCCAGCAGCTTGAATCAGGGGAATGGCTACACCTTC. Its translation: CASSLNQGNGYTF.